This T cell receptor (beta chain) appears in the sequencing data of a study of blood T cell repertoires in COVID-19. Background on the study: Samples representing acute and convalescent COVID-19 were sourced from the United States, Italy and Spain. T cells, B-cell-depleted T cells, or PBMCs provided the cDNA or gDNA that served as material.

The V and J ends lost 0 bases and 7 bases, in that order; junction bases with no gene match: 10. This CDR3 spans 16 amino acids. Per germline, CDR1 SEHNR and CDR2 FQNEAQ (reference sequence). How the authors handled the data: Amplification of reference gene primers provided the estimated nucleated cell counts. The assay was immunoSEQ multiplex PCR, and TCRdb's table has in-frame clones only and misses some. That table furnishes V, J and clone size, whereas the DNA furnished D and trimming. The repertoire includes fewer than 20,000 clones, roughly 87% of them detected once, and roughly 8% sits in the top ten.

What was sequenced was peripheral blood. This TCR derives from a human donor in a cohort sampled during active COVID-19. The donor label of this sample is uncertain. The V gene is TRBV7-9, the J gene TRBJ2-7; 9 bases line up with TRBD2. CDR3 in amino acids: CASSLALLAGGREQYF. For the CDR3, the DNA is TGTGCCAGCAGCTTAGCGCTACTAGCGGGCGGACGGGAGCAGTACTTC.